Described below is a single TCR beta chain sequence and its context. Germline trimming cut 0 bases from V and 2 bases from J; bases unmatched to any gene: 4. Germline CDR1 and CDR2: SGHTA and FQGTGA. The CDR3 covers 17 residues. This sample is drawn from a study of blood T cell repertoires in COVID-19. Assay: immunoSEQ multiplex PCR; the TCRdb copy retains only in-frame clones and omits some. The repertoire holds about 220,000 clones, with around three quarters as singletons. The rearrangement uses TRBV7-3 and TRBJ2-2; 9 bases line up with TRBD2. Sequencing was performed on peripheral blood. The sequence derives from a woman aged 70-85 years with acute or convalescent COVID-19. The chain's CDR3 is CASSLTSGGENTGELFF. Here the CDR3 DNA reads TGTGCCAGCAGCTTAACTAGCGGGGGCGAAAACACCGGGGAGCTGTTTTTT.